This T cell receptor beta chain was documented in a study of T cells after yellow fever vaccination (dated by TCRdb to the late 2010s). About the study as a whole: The SMART-Seq v4 Ultra Low Input RNA kit was used to prepare libraries from fractions with low cell numbers. To track T-cell clones before and after primary and booster YFV17D yellow fever vaccination, bulk TCR alpha and beta repertoires were sequenced longitudinally. The cohort comprised two healthy male donors, one aged 18 to 30 and one aged 30 to 39 years. Blood was collected at multiple timepoints before and after primary and secondary immunization, and bulk PBMC replicates and cell subsets were isolated. Findings and caveats that apply to the study as a whole: Compared with the primary T-cell response, the secondary T-cell response was weaker but faster, peaking on day 5 rather than day 15. Because the study included only two donors, the extent to which the findings can be generalized is limited. FACS-sorted repertoires could contain abundant contaminating clonotypes from the bulk population, so computational filtering was required. Most clones expanded after primary vaccination were re-detected after the booster (almost 98% of CD4 and around 88% of CD8), suggesting broad memory maintenance. A small fraction of clonotypes appeared in both the CD4 and CD8 compartments, likely as a result of convergent recombination.

What the treatment or condition label conveys for this sample: live attenuated yellow fever vaccine strain. Two biological replicates of bulk PBMCs were collected at each blood-draw timepoint. A standard Ficoll-Paque protocol was used to isolate PBMCs from peripheral blood. TriZol was used to extract RNA from bulk PBMCs, CD4 and CD8 fractions, and dextramer-positive and dextramer-negative fractions. TCR cDNA was synthesized by 5'RACE template switching, through which a universal primer site and unique molecular identifiers were introduced. cDNA synthesis was primed from both the TCR alpha and TCR beta constant segments. Library amplification used two PCR steps, and the second PCR step added sample barcodes and sequencing adapters. Sequencing of the libraries was done on either Illumina HiSeq 2500 (2x100 bp) or NovaSeq (2x150 bp). For the original study's pipeline: MIGEC handled demultiplexing of reads and collapsing into UMI consensus sequences, while MiXCR performed V(D)J alignment. Using edgeR on replicate PBMC samples, clonotypes were called vaccine-responding if FDR was below 0.01 and the log2 fold change was above 5 up to day 15. CD4 or CD8 identity was assigned to each bulk clonotype according to whether the clonotype was present at higher abundance in the sequenced CD4 repertoire or the sequenced CD8 repertoire. TCRdb redid the processing of the public reads, applying fastp at Q25 and MiXCR, and retained in-frame beta chains. Here each entry gathers all rows of one CDR3 protein and keeps the most common genes and DNA. None of the V and J calls come from the authors' own analysis; TCRdb made them. This sample holds 450,000 to 550,000 distinct CDR3 sequences; 21% were observed only once. About 15% of the sample comes from the top ten.

The CDR3 sequence holds 14 residues, the cysteine and phenylalanine included. Only the CDR3 portion is preserved as DNA: 42 bases, with reading frame beginning at the first base. Relative to germline, V is 4 bases shorter and J is 2 bases shorter, with 12 bases between their ends. Via the germline V gene, CDR1 is SGHAT and CDR2 FQNNGV. This clonotype appeared a few times. Its antigen has not been determined. It has no much larger one-base neighbor in the sample; base qualities were not kept. This chain is built from TRBV11-2 and TRBJ2-7, with the identity of the D gene unclear. Source: PBMCs, taken roughly 20 days after the first yellow fever vaccination. The TCR was taken from a man aged 18 to 30 who received the YFV17D yellow fever vaccine. The DNA reads as follows: TGTGCCAGCAGCTGGGTGGGCAGAACCTACGAGCAGTACTTC. This gives the protein CASSWVGRTYEQYF.